This T cell receptor (beta chain) was retrieved from a study of Ad26.COV2.S vaccination and SARS-CoV-2 variants. Points from the study as a whole: The TCR-based breadth and depth measures might underestimate overall T cell responses.

Profiling relied on immunoSEQ multiplex PCR, and the TCRdb table lists in-frame clones only, not all of them. The sample consists of 300,000 to 400,000 clones, over 80% of them appearing once. The treatment was: roughly 19 received Ad26.COV2.S at low or high dose, single or two shots; a few received placebo; per-sample allocation not given. Vaccine and placebo recipients were sampled on day 63 after the first injection. The trim removed 5 bases at V and 6 bases at J, leaving 11 bases unmatched. The V gene's germline CDR1 is MDHEN and CDR2 SYDVKM. The CDR3 runs 16 residues. Notes on this clone: Its cognate antigen is unknown.

The TCR originated in a person between 18 and 60 years old who received the Ad26.COV2.S COVID-19 vaccine or a placebo. This specimen was peripheral blood, taken in a trial of Ad26.COV2.S vaccine versus placebo. The chain recombines TRBV28 with TRBJ1-5; 9 positions match TRBD1. The CDR3 protein is CASSRSAGTGFQPQHF. The CDR3 region has the DNA TGTGCCAGCAGTCGATCCGCCGGGACAGGGTTTCAGCCCCAGCATTTT.